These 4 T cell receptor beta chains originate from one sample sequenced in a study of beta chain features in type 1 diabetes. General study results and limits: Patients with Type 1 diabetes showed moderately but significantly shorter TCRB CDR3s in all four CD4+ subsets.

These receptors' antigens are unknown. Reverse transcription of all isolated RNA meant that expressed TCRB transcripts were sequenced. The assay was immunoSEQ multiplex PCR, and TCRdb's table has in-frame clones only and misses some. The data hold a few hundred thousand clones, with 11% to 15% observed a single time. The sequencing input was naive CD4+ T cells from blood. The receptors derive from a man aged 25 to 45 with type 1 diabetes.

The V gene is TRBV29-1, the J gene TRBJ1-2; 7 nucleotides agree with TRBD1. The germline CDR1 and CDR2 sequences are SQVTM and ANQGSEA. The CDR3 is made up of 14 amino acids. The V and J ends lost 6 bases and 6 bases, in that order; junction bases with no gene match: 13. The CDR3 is CSVPTPRGQHGYTF. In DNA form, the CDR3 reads TGCAGCGTACCCACACCAAGGGGACAGCATGGCTACACCTTC.

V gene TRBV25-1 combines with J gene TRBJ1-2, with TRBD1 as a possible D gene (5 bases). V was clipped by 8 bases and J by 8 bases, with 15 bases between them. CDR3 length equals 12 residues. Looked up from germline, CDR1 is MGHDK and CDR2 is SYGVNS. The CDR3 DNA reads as TGTGCCAGCCGCCGTGGGGGGGACGGCTACACCTTC. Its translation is CASRRGGDGYTF.

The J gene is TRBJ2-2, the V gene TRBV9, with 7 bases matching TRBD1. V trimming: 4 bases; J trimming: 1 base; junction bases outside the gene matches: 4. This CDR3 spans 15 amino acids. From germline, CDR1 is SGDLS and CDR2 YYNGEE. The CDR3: CASSTGDRNTGELFF. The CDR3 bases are TGTGCCAGCAGCACCGGGGACAGGAACACCGGGGAGCTGTTTTTT.

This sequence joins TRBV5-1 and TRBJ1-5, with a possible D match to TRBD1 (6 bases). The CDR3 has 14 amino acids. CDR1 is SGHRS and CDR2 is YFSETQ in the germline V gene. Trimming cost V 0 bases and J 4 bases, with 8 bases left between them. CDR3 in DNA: TGCGCCAGCAGCTTGGGGGGGCAGAATCAGCCCCAGCATTTT. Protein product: CASSLGGQNQPQHF.